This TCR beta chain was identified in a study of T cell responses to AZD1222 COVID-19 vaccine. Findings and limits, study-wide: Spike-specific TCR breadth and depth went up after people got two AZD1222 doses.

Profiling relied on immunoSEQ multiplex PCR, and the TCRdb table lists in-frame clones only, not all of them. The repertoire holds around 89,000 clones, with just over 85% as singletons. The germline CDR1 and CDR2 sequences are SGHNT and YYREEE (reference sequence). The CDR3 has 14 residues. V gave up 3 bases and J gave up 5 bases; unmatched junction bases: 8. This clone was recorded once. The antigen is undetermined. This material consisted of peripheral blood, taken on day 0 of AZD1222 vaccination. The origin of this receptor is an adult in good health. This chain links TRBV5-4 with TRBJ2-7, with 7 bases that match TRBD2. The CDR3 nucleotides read TGTGCCAGCAGCTCCCGGAGTAGCGGGCACGAGCAGTACTTC. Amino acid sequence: CASSSRSSGHEQYF.